What follows is one TCR beta chain and its context. Its antigen is not identified. The data derive from a study of cytomegalovirus exposure and HLA in healthy donors. The CDR3 runs 14 residues. Germline-derived CDR1 and CDR2 are LNHDA and SQIVND (reference sequence). The ends were cut back, 6 bases at V and 4 bases at J, with 15 bases in the middle. Study-wide results and caveats: The study listed under 200 cytomegalovirus-associated TCR beta chains. A reported reduction in N-insertions relative to the roughly 710-donor mean was seen in an Asian-associated ancestry cluster in a later analysis.

PCR involved 60 Vbeta and 13 Jbeta primers. Measured with immunoSEQ multiplex PCR; TCRdb has only the in-frame clones, and not every one. The sample lists some 150,000 clones; roughly 76% were seen once. This TCR was recovered from a woman aged 50 to 60 in good health and CMV-seronegative. The chain couples TRBV19 to TRBJ1-1, with D uncertain. Sequenced sample: PBMCs. The CDR3 DNA sequence: TGTGCCAGTAGCCGGGTGGGAGCTTCCACTGAAGCTTTCTTT. This codes for CASSRVGASTEAFF.